This T cell receptor (beta chain) came from a study of blood T cell repertoires in COVID-19. On the study more broadly: PBMCs, B-cell-depleted T cells, or T cells provided the cDNA or gDNA that made up the material.

This CDR3 has 13 residues. Germline V gene sequence: CDR1 GTSNPN, CDR2 SVGIG (reference sequence). V was cut by 2 bases and J by 0 bases, with 7 bases left in between. Original processing notes: Using reference gene primer amplification, nucleated cell counts were estimated. This table comes from immunoSEQ multiplex PCR, and its TCRdb copy is limited to in-frame clones, with some not included. V and J calls and clone size are copied from that table; D and trimming were computed from the DNA. Found here are 55,000 to 75,000 clones, about 82% of them singletons; the top ten hold over 4%. Sequencing was done on a sample of peripheral blood. The chain links TRBV30 to TRBJ1-1; the D is unclear. The receptor comes from a man aged 45-65 years with acute or convalescent COVID-19. This chain's CDR3 is CAWSLLMNTEAFF. The CDR3 nucleotides read TGTGCCTGGAGTCTACTTATGAACACTGAAGCTTTCTTT.